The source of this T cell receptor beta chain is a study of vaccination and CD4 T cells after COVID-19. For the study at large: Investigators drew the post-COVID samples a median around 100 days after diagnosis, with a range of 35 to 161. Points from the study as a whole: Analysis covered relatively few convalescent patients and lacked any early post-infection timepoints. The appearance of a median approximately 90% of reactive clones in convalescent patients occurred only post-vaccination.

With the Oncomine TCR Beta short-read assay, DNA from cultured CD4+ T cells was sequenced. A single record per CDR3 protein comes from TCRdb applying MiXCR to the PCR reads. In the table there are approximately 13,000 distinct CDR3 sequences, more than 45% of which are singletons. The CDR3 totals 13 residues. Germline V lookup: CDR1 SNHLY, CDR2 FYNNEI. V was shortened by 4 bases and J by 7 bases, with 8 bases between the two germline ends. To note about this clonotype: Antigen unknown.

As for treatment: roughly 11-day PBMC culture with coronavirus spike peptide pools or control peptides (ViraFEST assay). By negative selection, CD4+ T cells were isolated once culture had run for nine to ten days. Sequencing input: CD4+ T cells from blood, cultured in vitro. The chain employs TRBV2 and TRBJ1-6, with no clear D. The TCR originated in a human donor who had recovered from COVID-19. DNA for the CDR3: TGTGCCAGCAGTGTCAGCTTGAATTCACCCCTCCACTTT. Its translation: CASSVSLNSPLHF.